This passage covers 14 T cell receptor beta chains from one sample sequenced in a study of early T cells in non-severe SARS-CoV-2 infection. TCRdb reanalysed the 5' RACE reads using MiXCR and keeps one entry per CDR3 protein. The repertoire includes tens of thousands of distinct CDR3 sequences, around an eighth of them detected once, and roughly 5% sits in the top ten. Sequencing was carried out using whole blood. The receptor source for this set is an adult who was a healthcare worker with PCR-confirmed SARS-CoV-2 infection or an uninfected control (not recorded which).

A few counts support this clonotype. The gene calls are TRBV7-9 and TRBJ2-7, with TRBD1 identical over 8 bases. V lost 5 bases to trimming and J lost 5 bases; unmatched junction nucleotides: 17. The CDR3 length is 17 residues. In germline, CDR1 is SEHNR, CDR2 FQNEAQ (reference sequence). The CDR3 sequence: CASSVRGQGALGHEQYF. As DNA, the CDR3 is TGTGCCAGCAGCGTACGGGGTCAGGGGGCGTTGGGTCACGAGCAGTACTTC.

This clonotype was observed a handful of times. The gene calls are TRBV7-3 and TRBJ2-3; 13 nucleotides align to TRBD2. The CDR3 extends over 16 amino acids. Per germline, CDR1 SGHTA and CDR2 FQGTGA. The V segment lost 4 bases and the J segment 5 bases; nucleotides outside the gene matches: 6. CDR3 residues: CASSSGLAGVVDTQYF. For the CDR3, the DNA is TGTGCCAGCAGCTCTGGACTAGCGGGAGTGGTAGATACGCAGTATTTT. The whole variable domain, remainder taken from reference TRBV7-3 and TRBJ2-3, is GAGVSQTPSNKVTEKGKYVELRCDPISGHTALYWYRQSLGQGPEFLIYFQGTGAADDSGLPNDRFFAVRPEGSVSTLKIQRTERGDSAVYLCASSSGLAGVVDTQYFGPGTRLTVL.

This chain links TRBV3-1 with TRBJ2-7; 10 bases fit TRBD1. The V gene's germline CDR1 is LGHDT and CDR2 YNNKEL (reference sequence). J was trimmed by 4 bases and V by 4 bases; bases with no gene match: 4. This CDR3 region has 14 residues. CDR3 loop: CASSPGQGYYEQYF. CDR3 DNA: TGTGCCAGCAGCCCGGGACAGGGGTATTACGAGCAGTACTTC.

Regarding this clonotype: This may stem from a read error, because a much larger clone lies one nucleotide away. The chain links TRBV19 to TRBJ2-3; D is possibly TRBD2 (6 bases). The CDR3 runs to 15 residues. With 3 bases removed from V and 3 bases from J, the gap between germline ends came to 13 bases. Germline V gene data show CDR1 as LNHDA and CDR2 as SQIVND (reference sequence). CDR3 amino acids: CASSMHGGNTDTQYF. The CDR3 region has the DNA TGTGCCAGTAGTATGCACGGGGGAAATACAGATACGCAGTATTTT.

A few counts support this clonotype. At one end, the junction sequence differs from germline, possibly due to a read error. CDR3 nucleotide sequence: TGTGCTAGCAGCTTAGGCACGGGAGAGACCCAGTACTTC. The encoded protein is CASSLGTGETQYF. This chain links TRBV7-7 with TRBJ2-5; no definite D call. Germline V gives CDR1 SSHAT, CDR2 FNYEAQ (reference sequence). The CDR3 has 13 residues.

This clonotype was seen a handful of times. The genes are TRBV29-1 and TRBJ1-5, with 10 bases fitting TRBD1. The length of the CDR3 is 16 residues. V lost 4 bases, J lost 2 bases, and 8 bases stayed unmatched. Germline loops: CDR1 SQVTM, CDR2 ANQGSEA. CDR3 bases: TGCAGCGTTGCCTTAGCGGGGACAGGGGGCAATCAGCCCCAGCATTTT. Amino acids: CSVALAGTGGNQPQHF. The full variable domain, its missing parts supplied by reference TRBV29-1 and TRBJ1-5, is SAVISQKPSRDICQRGTSLTIQCQVDSQVTMMFWYRQQPGQSLTLIATANQGSEATYESGFVIDKFPISRPNLTFSTLTVSNMSPEDSSIYLCSVALAGTGGNQPQHFGDGTRLSIL.

The table lists this clonotype with many counts. The CDR3 spells CSARHQRGYTF. DNA for the CDR3: TGCAGTGCTAGACACCAGCGGGGCTACACCTTC. The rearrangement uses TRBV20-1 and TRBJ1-2, with no clear D. Germline assignment: CDR1 DFQATT and CDR2 SNEGSKA (reference sequence). CDR3 size: 11 residues. Trimming left V 2 bases short and J 8 bases short, with 9 bases between.

The V and J genes are TRBV20-1 and TRBJ1-2; D is undetermined. In germline, CDR1 is DFQATT, CDR2 SNEGSKA (reference sequence). V lost 0 bases, J lost 0 bases, and 5 bases lay in between. This CDR3 comprises 13 residues. CDR3 amino acids: CSARDEANYGYTF. The CDR3 DNA is TGCAGTGCTAGAGATGAAGCTAACTATGGCTACACCTTC.

This clonotype was observed many times. The rearrangement uses TRBV5-5 and TRBJ2-3, with 13 positions matching TRBD2. The V and J ends lost 3 bases and 3 bases, in that order; junction bases with no gene match: 4. Germline loops: CDR1 SGHKS, CDR2 YYEKEE (reference sequence). There are 16 residues in the CDR3. The CDR3 nucleotides are TGTGCCAGCAGCTCCGGACTAGCGGGAGTGACAGATACGCAGTATTTT. Protein sequence: CASSSGLAGVTDTQYF. Full variable domain (remainder filled in from reference TRBV5-5 and TRBJ2-3): DAGVTQSPTHLIKTRGQQVTLRCSPISGHKSVSWYQQVLGQGPQFIFQYYEKEERGRGNFPDRFSARQFPNYSSELNVNALLLGDSALYLCASSSGLAGVTDTQYFGPGTRLTVL.

This clonotype was counted between two and nine times. The chain carries TRBV28 and TRBJ1-2; 7 bases align to TRBD1. The V and J ends lost 8 bases and 4 bases, in that order; junction bases with no gene match: 13. This CDR3 spans 15 amino acids. CDR1 is MDHEN, CDR2 SYDVKM, per germline. CDR3 residues: CASSLPTGAFYGYTF. In nucleotides, the CDR3 is TGTGCCAGCTCCCTCCCAACAGGGGCTTTCTATGGCTACACCTTC.

The chain has TRBV12-3 or TRBV12-4 and TRBJ1-6; a weak D match, TRBD1 (5 bases). V lost 6 bases and J lost 7, with 10 bases in between. This CDR3 spans 13 amino acids. The DNA of the CDR3 is TGTGCCAGCAGAGACAGCATGAATTCACCCCTCCACTTT. This sequence encodes CASRDSMNSPLHF.

This clonotype was picked up many times. The chain links TRBV9 to TRBJ2-5; D is unclear. Per the germline V gene, CDR1 is SGDLS and CDR2 is YYNGEE. The CDR3 has 14 amino acids. Between the trimmed V and J ends, which lost 0 bases and 2 bases, there was a span of 8 bases. The CDR3 coding sequence is TGTGCCAGCAGCGTAGCAGCGAGACAAGAGACCCAGTACTTC. It yields the protein CASSVAARQETQYF.

This clonotype was detected many times. The V and J genes are TRBV28 and TRBJ2-3; 7 nucleotides line up with TRBD2. The CDR3 loop spans 19 amino acids. CDR1 and CDR2 (germline): MDHEN, SYDVKM. V lost 6 bases and J lost 3; bases outside the gene matches: 21. The CDR3 is CASSAYAVVAGAGTDTQYF. The CDR3, as DNA: TGTGCCAGCAGCGCCTACGCGGTTGTGGCGGGAGCTGGGACAGATACGCAGTATTTT.

The CDR3 sequence is CSVTTLSPEAFF. In nucleotides, the CDR3 is TGCAGCGTCACGACACTTTCGCCTGAAGCTTTCTTT. The J gene is TRBJ1-1, the V gene TRBV29-1; D is unresolved. This CDR3 contains 12 residues. Germline V CDR1 and CDR2: SQVTM, ANQGSEA. The V gene lost 6 bases and the J gene lost 6 bases, with 14 bases spanning the gap. The entire variable domain, with the rest obtained from reference TRBV29-1 and TRBJ1-1, is as follows: SAVISQKPSRDICQRGTSLTIQCQVDSQVTMMFWYRQQPGQSLTLIATANQGSEATYESGFVIDKFPISRPNLTFSTLTVSNMSPEDSSIYLCSVTTLSPEAFFGQGTRLTVV.